These 10 T cell receptor beta chains originate from one sample sequenced in a study of CD8 T cells in Susac syndrome. Reverse transcription used about 0.45 to 1 ug RNA and random hexamers. TCRdb processed the immunoSEQ multiplex PCR reads anew with MiXCR; each CDR3 protein has one entry. The data show 250,000 to 300,000 distinct CDR3 sequences, around 83% seen once. Sequencing was carried out using CD8+ T cells from PBMCs. The source is a human donor with multiple sclerosis.

The V gene is TRBV28, the J gene TRBJ1-5; D uncertain. CDR1 and CDR2 (germline): MDHEN, SYDVKM. The ends were cut back, 2 bases at V and 0 bases at J, with 8 bases in the middle. The CDR3 is 15 residues long. CDR3 sequence reads: CASSLHHNSNQPQHF. In DNA form, the CDR3 reads TGTGCCAGCAGTTTACACCATAATAGCAATCAGCCCCAGCATTTT.

For the CDR3, the DNA is TGTGCCAGCACCCCAGAGTATCAGCGGGATACGCAGTATTTT. This translates into CASTPEYQRDTQYF. The chain couples TRBV14 to TRBJ2-3; a possible D gene is TRBD2 (5 bases). CDR3 length: 14 residues. Germline CDR1 reads SGHDN; CDR2 reads FVKESK. V was pared by 7 bases and J by 6 bases, with 17 bases between.

The V gene is TRBV12-3 or TRBV12-4, the J gene TRBJ2-1; tentative D call: TRBD1 (8 bases). The V and J ends lost 5 bases and 12 bases respectively, with 14 bases between them. The CDR3 is made up of 12 amino acids. The DNA of the CDR3 is TGTGCCAGCAGTCCACAGGGGGGGATGCAGTTCTTC. Translation: CASSPQGGMQFF.

The CDR3 spells CASSNGQKNSPLHF. The CDR3, as DNA: TGTGCCAGCAGCAACGGACAGAAAAATTCACCCCTCCACTTT. This sequence joins TRBV9 and TRBJ1-6, with D possibly TRBD1 on 6 matching bases. Germline V gene data show CDR1 as SGDLS and CDR2 as YYNGEE. CDR3 size: 14 residues. Trimming stripped 4 bases from V and 7 bases from J, with 12 bases between.

The V call is TRBV7-2, the J call TRBJ2-7; perhaps D is TRBD1 or TRBD2 (5 bases each). The V gene lost 5 bases and the J gene lost 2 bases, with 13 bases spanning the gap. Germline V gene lookup returns CDR1 SGHTA and CDR2 FQGNSA. The CDR3 has 14 amino acids. For the CDR3, the DNA is TGTGCCAGCAGCAACGGGGCGTATACCTACGAGCAGTACTTC. It specifies CASSNGAYTYEQYF.

The chain couples TRBV25-1 to TRBJ2-1; 7 bases map to TRBD2. The CDR3 sequence is 13 residues long. V was clipped by 6 bases and J by 5 bases; unmatched bases: 4. CDR1 and CDR2 from the germline V gene are MGHDK and SYGVNS. CDR3: CASRVLADNEQFF. CDR3 nucleotides: TGTGCCAGCAGGGTCCTAGCGGACAATGAGCAGTTCTTC.

The CDR3 DNA reads as TGTGCCAGCAGTCCCTACCTCGACGCGGGGAAAGAGACCCAGTACTTC. The encoded protein is CASSPYLDAGKETQYF. The gene calls are TRBV27 and TRBJ2-5; D might be TRBD2 (6 bases). This CDR3 spans 16 amino acids. V was clipped by 5 bases and J by 3 bases, with 19 bases between them. CDR1 is MNHEY, CDR2 SMNVEV, per germline (reference sequence).

This chain connects TRBV9 to TRBJ2-3; 7 nucleotides agree with TRBD2. CDR3 size: 15 residues. Germline V gives CDR1 SGDLS, CDR2 YYNGEE. V shed 4 bases and J 1 base; nucleotides not matched to a gene: 6. The CDR3 coding sequence is TGTGCCAGCAGCTTAGGACTAGTTGGCACAGATACGCAGTATTTT. Its protein product is CASSLGLVGTDTQYF.

This sequence joins TRBV6-6 and TRBJ2-7, with 8 bases identical to TRBD2. CDR1 and CDR2 (germline): MNHNY, SVGAGI (reference sequence). The junction had 4 bases not matched to a gene; V was cut back by 6 bases and J by 0 bases. The length of the CDR3 is 14 residues. For the CDR3, the DNA is TGTGCCAGCAGATCACTAGCGGACTCCTACGAGCAGTACTTC. As protein: CASRSLADSYEQYF.

The chain employs TRBV7-8 and TRBJ2-1; 11 positions match TRBD2. CDR3 length equals 16 residues. J lost 7 bases, V lost 6 bases, and 11 bases had no gene match. The germline V gene has CDR1 SGHVS and CDR2 FQNEAQ. Written as DNA, the CDR3 is TGTGCCAGCAGATTCCTGGTAGCGGGAGGGCCTAATGAGCAGTTCTTC. Residues: CASRFLVAGGPNEQFF.